The clone carrying this TCR beta chain showed up just a few times. Antigen: not known. This specimen comes from a study of T cell repertoires in cytomegalovirus infection. About the research overall: Public TCR beta signature analysis indicated the presence of both CMV infection and matching HLA type. Study-wide results and limits: What dominated the ex vivo response were HLA-C-restricted CMV-specific TCR beta clonotypes. Cumulative frequency (of public TCR beta family members) identified carriers of CMV plus the relevant HLA.

V shed 0 bases and J shed 1 base, with 9 bases lying between them. In germline, CDR1 is SEHNR, CDR2 FQNEAQ (reference sequence). There are 15 residues in the CDR3. TCRdb passed the reads through MiXCR, listing each CDR3 protein once. The repertoire holds roughly 150,000 distinct CDR3 sequences, with less than 25% as singletons. This sequence originates from a human donor in good health (CMV status not recorded). Some clones in this sample may be carry-over from other donors' samples. Sequencing used PBMCs. The V gene is TRBV7-9, the J gene TRBJ1-1, with D hard to call. The CDR3 loop is CASSLADRPNTEAFF. In nucleotides, the CDR3 is TGTGCCAGCAGCTTAGCGGACCGACCGAACACTGAAGCTTTCTTT.